The 7 T cell receptor beta chains below were found in one sample sequenced in a study of T cell responses to AZD1222 COVID-19 vaccine. Profiled with immunoSEQ multiplex PCR; TCRdb holds only in-frame clones, not every one. The table has fewer than 120,000 clones, around 81% seen once; the top ten hold 3.5% to 5%. The sequencing used peripheral blood, collected on day 0 of AZD1222 vaccination. All receptors derive from an adult in good health.

This chain joins TRBV2 and TRBJ1-1; no definite D call. Germline lookup yields CDR1 SNHLY and CDR2 FYNNEI. The ends were cut back, 5 bases at V and 11 bases at J, with 12 bases in the middle. There are 11 residues in the CDR3. The CDR3 bases are TGTGCCAGCAGTAGGCAATGGTACGCTTTCTTT. Translating it yields CASSRQWYAFF.

This clone was detected only a few times. This chain joins TRBV19 and TRBJ1-2; 8 bases are a match to TRBD1. V shed 6 bases and J 4 bases; nucleotides not matched to a gene: 4. Germline CDR1 and CDR2: LNHDA and SQIVND (reference sequence). This CDR3 has 13 residues. In DNA, the CDR3 is TGTGCCAGTAGAGGGACAGGTCTCTATGGCTACACCTTC. Its protein product is CASRGTGLYGYTF.

In this sample, this clone turned up a few times. The V gene is TRBV19, the J gene TRBJ2-1, with 8 positions matching TRBD1. The CDR3 is 15 amino acids. The germline gives CDR1 LNHDA, CDR2 SQIVND (reference sequence). V lost 9 bases and J lost 4; bases outside the gene matches: 11. CDR3 sequence: CASKQGRGQYNEQFF. DNA of the CDR3: TGTGCCAGCAAACAGGGCAGGGGGCAATACAATGAGCAGTTCTTC.

The rearrangement uses TRBV19 and TRBJ2-5; no definite D call. This CDR3 spans 13 amino acids. Per the germline V gene, CDR1 is LNHDA and CDR2 is SQIVND (reference sequence). V dropped 4 bases and J dropped 4 bases, with 10 bases sitting between them. CDR3 sequence: CASSNTGGETQYF. DNA for the CDR3: TGTGCCAGTAGTAATACGGGTGGAGAGACCCAGTACTTC.

The chain joins TRBV3-1 (or the pseudogene TRBV3-2) to TRBJ1-2; TRBD1 is a possible D gene (5 bases). V was trimmed by 1 base and J by 4 bases, leaving 10 bases between them. This CDR3 region has 14 residues. Germline CDR1 LGHDT, CDR2 YNNKEL (reference sequence). CDR3 nucleotides: TGTGCCAGCAGCCAAGCTGGGGGTGGCTATGGCTACACCTTC. Translating gives CASSQAGGGYGYTF.

This chain connects TRBV6-5 to TRBJ2-7; D ambiguous. The CDR3 consists of 14 residues. In germline, CDR1 is MNHEY, CDR2 SVGAGI. Trimming took off 2 bases at V and 4 bases at J, with 12 bases between the two ends. The CDR3 protein is CASSYNVKGYEQYF. The CDR3 DNA reads as TGTGCCAGCAGTTACAACGTGAAAGGGTACGAGCAGTACTTC.

This chain uses TRBV5-1 with TRBJ1-2, with a possible D match to TRBD1 (5 bases). V was trimmed by 1 base and J by 4 bases, leaving 26 bases between them. The CDR3 runs to 19 residues. Germline V gene data show CDR1 as SGHRS and CDR2 as YFSETQ. In DNA form, the CDR3 reads TGCGCCAGCAGCTTGAAATCCGGGGGACCCACCTTGACGCCCTATGGCTACACCTTC. It translates to CASSLKSGGPTLTPYGYTF. The complete variable domain, with remaining parts taken from reference TRBV5-1 and TRBJ1-2, reads KAGVTQTPRYLIKTRGQQVTLSCSPISGHRSVSWYQQTPGQGLQFLFEYFSETQRNKGNFPGRFSGRQFSNSRSEMNVSTLELGDSALYLCASSLKSGGPTLTPYGYTFGSGTRLTVV.